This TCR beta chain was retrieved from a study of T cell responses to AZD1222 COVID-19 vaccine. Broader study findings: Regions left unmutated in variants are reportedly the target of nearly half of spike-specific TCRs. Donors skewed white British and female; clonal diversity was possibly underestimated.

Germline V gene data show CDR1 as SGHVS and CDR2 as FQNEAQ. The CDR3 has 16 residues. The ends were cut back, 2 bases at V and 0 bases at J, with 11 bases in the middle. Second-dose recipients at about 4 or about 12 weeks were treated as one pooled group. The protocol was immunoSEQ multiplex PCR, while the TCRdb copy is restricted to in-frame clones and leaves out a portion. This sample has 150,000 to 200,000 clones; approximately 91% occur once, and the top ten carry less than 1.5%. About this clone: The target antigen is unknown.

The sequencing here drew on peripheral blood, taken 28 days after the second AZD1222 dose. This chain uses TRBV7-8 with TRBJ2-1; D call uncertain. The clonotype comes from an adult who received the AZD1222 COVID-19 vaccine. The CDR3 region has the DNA TGTGCCAGCAGCTTATCCTCAGCGAGCTCCTACAATGAGCAGTTCTTC. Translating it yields CASSLSSASSYNEQFF.